This T cell receptor beta chain was documented in a study of Graves' ophthalmopathy and Graves' hyperthyroidism. For the study at large: Peripheral blood collection took place at initial diagnosis, before any treatment.

Among the exclusions were patients with other autoimmune diseases, uncontrolled infections, pregnancy or lactation. Researchers took RNA transcripts and amplified TCR beta CDR3 regions from them. The workflow started with a first-round RT-PCR run with HTBI primers and then moved on to a second-round multiplex PCR. MiXCR, run by TCRdb on the multiplex PCR reads, gives a single entry per CDR3 protein. The table has 740,000 or so distinct CDR3 sequences, roughly two fifths seen once. This clonotype was seen repeatedly, ten times or more. As yet, its antigen is unknown. Compared with germline, one end of the junction differs, possibly owing to a read error. Study-wide points: The blood repertoire also included most expanded thyroid clonotypes above 0.001 frequency. Prediction of ophthalmopathy progression reached 70.59% sensitivity and 72% to 75% specificity.

The V gene's germline CDR1 is SGDLS and CDR2 YYNGEE. CDR3 length: 12 amino acids. The chain carries TRBV9 and TRBJ2-7, with 9 positions matching TRBD2. Sequenced: peripheral blood. The receptor's source is an adult man with Graves' ophthalmopathy. CDR3 loop: CASSAGGSEQYF. CDR3 bases: TGCGCCAGCAGTGCGGGGGGGAGCGAGCAGTACTTC.